The T cell receptor beta chain described here comes from a study of cytomegalovirus exposure and HLA in healthy donors. Germline CDR1 is SGHRS and CDR2 is YFSETQ. Trimming cost V 0 bases and J 0 bases, with 10 bases left between them. The CDR3 has 15 amino acids. This clone turned up a few times. Vbeta (60) and Jbeta (13) primers were used in the PCR. Data came from immunoSEQ multiplex PCR; TCRdb stores just in-frame clones and leaves some out. Of 100,000 to 120,000 clones listed, around 72% are singletons. This receptor was obtained from a man aged 25-40 years in good health and CMV-seronegative. Material for sequencing was PBMCs. The J gene is TRBJ2-7, the V gene TRBV5-1, with D possibly TRBD1 on 6 matching bases. CDR3 DNA: TGCGCCAGCAGCTTGGTACAGGGAAGCTCCTACGAGCAGTACTTC. Its translation: CASSLVQGSSYEQYF.